Here is one T cell receptor beta chain with its context. The data originate from a study of beta chain features in type 1 diabetes. cDNA synthesis used the whole RNA isolate, giving expressed TCRB sequences. Profiling relied on immunoSEQ multiplex PCR, and the TCRdb table lists in-frame clones only, not all of them. The sample has 150,000 or so clones; about 50% are singletons. In total, each donor contributed a single heparinised blood draw that averaged around 110 mL. The CDR3 covers 14 residues. Per germline, CDR1 MDHEN and CDR2 SYDVKM. V lost 6 bases and J lost 3; bases outside the gene matches: 6.

Input material: Tregs from blood. V is TRBV28 and J is TRBJ2-7; the match to TRBD1 covers 9 bases. The source is a man aged 18 to 29 in good health. The CDR3 DNA sequence: TGTGCCAGCAGGCCGACAGGGGGTCGCTACGAGCAGTACTTC. Translation: CASRPTGGRYEQYF.